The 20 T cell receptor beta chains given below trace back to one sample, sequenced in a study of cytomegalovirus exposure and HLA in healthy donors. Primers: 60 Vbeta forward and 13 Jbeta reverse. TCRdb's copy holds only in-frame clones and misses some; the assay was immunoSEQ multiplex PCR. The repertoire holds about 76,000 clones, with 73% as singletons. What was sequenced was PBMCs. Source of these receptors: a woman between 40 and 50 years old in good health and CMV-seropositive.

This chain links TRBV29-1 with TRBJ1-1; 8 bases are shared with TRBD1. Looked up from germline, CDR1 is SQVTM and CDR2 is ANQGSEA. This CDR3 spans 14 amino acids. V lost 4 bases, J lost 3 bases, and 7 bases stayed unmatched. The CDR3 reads CSVVQVQGDTEAFF. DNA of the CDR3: TGCAGCGTTGTTCAGGTACAGGGGGACACTGAAGCTTTCTTT.

The CDR3 bases are TGCGCCAGCAGCCCGGAACTAGCGGGGGGTTCCAATGAGCAGTTCTTC. Its translation: CASSPELAGGSNEQFF. The chain employs TRBV4-3 and TRBJ2-1; 12 bases match TRBD2. Germline-derived CDR1 and CDR2 are LGHNA and YSLEER. With 4 bases clipped from V and 6 bases from J, the junction kept 7 bases outside the gene matches. The CDR3 extends over 16 amino acids.

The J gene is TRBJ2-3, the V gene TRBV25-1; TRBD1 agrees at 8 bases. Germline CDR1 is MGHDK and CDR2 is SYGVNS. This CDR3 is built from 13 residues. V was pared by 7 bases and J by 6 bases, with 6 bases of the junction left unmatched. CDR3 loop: CASKDRATDTQYF. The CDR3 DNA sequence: TGTGCCAGCAAGGACAGGGCCACGGATACGCAGTATTTT.

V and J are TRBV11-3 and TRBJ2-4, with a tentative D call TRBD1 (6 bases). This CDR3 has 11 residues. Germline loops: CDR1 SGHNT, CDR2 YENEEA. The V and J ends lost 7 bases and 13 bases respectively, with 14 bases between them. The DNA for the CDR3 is TGTGCCAGCACACTGGGACACGGGCAGTACTTC. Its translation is CASTLGHGQYF.

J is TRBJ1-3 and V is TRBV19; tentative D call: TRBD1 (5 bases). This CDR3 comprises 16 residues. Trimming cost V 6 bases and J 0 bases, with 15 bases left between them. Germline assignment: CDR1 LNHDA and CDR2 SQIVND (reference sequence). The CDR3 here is CASRSVRGSSGNTIYF. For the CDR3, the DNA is TGTGCCAGTAGATCCGTCCGGGGGAGCTCTGGAAACACCATATATTTT.

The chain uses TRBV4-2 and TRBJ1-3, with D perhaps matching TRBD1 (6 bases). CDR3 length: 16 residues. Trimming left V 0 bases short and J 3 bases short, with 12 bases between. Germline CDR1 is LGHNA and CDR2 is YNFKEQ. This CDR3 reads CASSQDQRGLGNTIYF. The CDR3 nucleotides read TGTGCCAGCAGCCAAGATCAGCGGGGGCTTGGAAACACCATATATTTT.

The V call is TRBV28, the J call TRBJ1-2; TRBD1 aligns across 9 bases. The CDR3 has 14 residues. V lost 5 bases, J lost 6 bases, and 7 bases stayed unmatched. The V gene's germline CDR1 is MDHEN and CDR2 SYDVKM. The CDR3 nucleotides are TGTGCCAGCAGTGAAACAGGGGGCTCGGATGGCTACACCTTC. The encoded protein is CASSETGGSDGYTF.

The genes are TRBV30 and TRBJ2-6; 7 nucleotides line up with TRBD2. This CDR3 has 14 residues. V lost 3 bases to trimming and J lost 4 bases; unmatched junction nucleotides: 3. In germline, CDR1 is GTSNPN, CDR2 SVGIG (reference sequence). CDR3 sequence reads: CAWRAGIGANVLTF. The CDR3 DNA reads TGTGCCTGGAGAGCGGGGATCGGGGCCAACGTCCTGACTTTC.

This CDR3 reads CASSQVGTGATEAFF. Here the CDR3 DNA reads TGTGCCAGCAGCCAAGTCGGGACAGGGGCCACTGAAGCTTTCTTT. V and J are TRBV4-2 and TRBJ1-1; 10 bases agree with TRBD1. Germline values: CDR1 LGHNA, CDR2 YNFKEQ. V shed 1 base, J shed 4 bases, and the junction held 3 bases outside the gene matches. The CDR3 length is 15 residues.

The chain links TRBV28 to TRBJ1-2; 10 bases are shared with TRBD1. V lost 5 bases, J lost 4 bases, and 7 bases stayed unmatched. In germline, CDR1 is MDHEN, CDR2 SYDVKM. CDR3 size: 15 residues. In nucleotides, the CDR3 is TGTGCCAGCAGTCCGAGGACAGGGGGAGGCTATGGCTACACCTTC. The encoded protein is CASSPRTGGGYGYTF.

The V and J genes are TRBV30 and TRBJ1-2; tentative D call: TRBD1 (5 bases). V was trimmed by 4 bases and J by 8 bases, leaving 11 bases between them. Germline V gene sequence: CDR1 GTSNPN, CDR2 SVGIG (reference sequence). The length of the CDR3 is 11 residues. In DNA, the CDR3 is TGTGCCTGGACCCAGCGGGGGGGCTACACCTTC. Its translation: CAWTQRGGYTF.

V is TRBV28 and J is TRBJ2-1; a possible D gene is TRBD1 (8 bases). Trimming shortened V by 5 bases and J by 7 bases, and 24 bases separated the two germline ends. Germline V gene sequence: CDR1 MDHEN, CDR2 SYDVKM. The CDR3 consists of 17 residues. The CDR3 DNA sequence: TGTGCCAGCAGTCCGAATCGCCACACAGGGGGGGGAAATGAGCAGTTCTTC. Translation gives CASSPNRHTGGGNEQFF.

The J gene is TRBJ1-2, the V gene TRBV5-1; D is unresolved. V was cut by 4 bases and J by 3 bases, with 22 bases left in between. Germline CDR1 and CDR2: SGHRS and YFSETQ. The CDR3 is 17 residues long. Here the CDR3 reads CASSPSRARISDYGYTF. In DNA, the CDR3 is TGCGCCAGCAGCCCATCGAGGGCTCGGATTTCAGACTATGGCTACACCTTC.

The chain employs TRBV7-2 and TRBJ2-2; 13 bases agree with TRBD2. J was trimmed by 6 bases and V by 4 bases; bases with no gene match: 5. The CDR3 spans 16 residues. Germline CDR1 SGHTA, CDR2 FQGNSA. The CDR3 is CASSSRLAGGAGELFF. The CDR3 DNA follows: TGTGCCAGCAGCTCAAGACTAGCGGGAGGTGCCGGGGAGCTGTTTTTT.

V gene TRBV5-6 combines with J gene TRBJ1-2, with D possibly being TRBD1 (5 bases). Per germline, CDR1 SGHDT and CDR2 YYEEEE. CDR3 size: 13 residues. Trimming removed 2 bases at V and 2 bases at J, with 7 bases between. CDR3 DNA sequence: TGTGCCAGCAGCTTCCCAGGGAACTATGGCTACACCTTC. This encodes CASSFPGNYGYTF.

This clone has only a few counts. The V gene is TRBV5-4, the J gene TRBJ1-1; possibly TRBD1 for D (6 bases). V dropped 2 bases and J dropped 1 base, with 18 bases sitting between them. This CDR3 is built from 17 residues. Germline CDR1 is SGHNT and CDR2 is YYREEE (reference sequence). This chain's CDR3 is CASSLGQFAKANTEAFF. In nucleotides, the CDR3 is TGTGCCAGCAGCTTAGGACAGTTTGCAAAAGCGAACACTGAAGCTTTCTTT.

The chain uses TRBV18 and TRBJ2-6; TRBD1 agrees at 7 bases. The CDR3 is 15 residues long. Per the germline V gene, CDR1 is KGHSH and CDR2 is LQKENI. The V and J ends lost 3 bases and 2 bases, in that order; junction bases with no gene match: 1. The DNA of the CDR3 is TGTGCCAGCTCACCTGACAGGGCTGGGGCCAACGTCCTGACTTTC. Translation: CASSPDRAGANVLTF.

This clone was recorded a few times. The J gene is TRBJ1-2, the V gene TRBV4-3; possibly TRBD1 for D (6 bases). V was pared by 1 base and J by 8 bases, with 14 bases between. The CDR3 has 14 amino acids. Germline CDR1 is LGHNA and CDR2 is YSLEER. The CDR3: CASSQGNRVGGYTF. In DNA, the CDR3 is TGCGCCAGCAGCCAAGGGAACAGGGTGGGGGGCTACACCTTC.

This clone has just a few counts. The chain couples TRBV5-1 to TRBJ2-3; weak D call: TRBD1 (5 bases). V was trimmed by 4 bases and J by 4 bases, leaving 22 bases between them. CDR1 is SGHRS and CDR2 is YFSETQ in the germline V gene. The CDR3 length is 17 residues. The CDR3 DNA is TGCGCCAGCAGCACCCGTCAGGGTTCCCCGCTACCAGATACGCAGTATTTT. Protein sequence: CASSTRQGSPLPDTQYF.

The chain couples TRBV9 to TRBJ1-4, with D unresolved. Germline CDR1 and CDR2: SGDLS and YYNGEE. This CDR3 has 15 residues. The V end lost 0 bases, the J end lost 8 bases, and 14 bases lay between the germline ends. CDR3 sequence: CASSVGNEGGEKLFF. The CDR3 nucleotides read TGTGCCAGCAGCGTAGGAAACGAAGGCGGAGAAAAACTGTTTTTT.